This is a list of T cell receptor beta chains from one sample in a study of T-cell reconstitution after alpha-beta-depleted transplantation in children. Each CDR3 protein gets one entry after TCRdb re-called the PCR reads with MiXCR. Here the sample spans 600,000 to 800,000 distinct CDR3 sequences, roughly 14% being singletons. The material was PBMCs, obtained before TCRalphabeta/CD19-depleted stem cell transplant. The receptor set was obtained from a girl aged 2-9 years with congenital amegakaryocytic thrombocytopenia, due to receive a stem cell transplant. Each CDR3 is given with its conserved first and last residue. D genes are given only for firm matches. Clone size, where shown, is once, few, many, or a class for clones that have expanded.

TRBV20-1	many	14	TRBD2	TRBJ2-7	TGCAGTGCTCCTCCTAGCGGGACTTCCTACGAGCAGTACTTC	CSAPPSGTSYEQYF
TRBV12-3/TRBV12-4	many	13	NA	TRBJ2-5	TGTGCCAGCAGTTTGGACCATCAAGAGACCCAGTACTTC	CASSLDHQETQYF
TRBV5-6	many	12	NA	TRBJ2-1	TGTGCCAGCAGCTTGGCCAAATCGGAGCAGTTCTTC	CASSLAKSEQFF
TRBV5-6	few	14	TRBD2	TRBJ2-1	TGTGCCAGCAGATGGACTAGCGGGAGCAATGAGCAGTTCTTC	CASRWTSGSNEQFF
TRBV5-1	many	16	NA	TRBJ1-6	TGCGCCAGCAGCCTTGGATGGGGGATGGGGAATTCACCCCTCCACTTT	CASSLGWGMGNSPLHF
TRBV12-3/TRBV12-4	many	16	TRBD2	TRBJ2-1	TGTGCCAGCAGTCTCCGGACTAGCGGGAGGGCAAATGAGCAGTTCTTC	CASSLRTSGRANEQFF
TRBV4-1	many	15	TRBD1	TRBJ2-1	TGCGCCAGCAACCTAGGACGACAGGGTTCGAGTGAGCAGTTCTTC	CASNLGRQGSSEQFF
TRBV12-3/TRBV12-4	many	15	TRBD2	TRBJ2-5	TGTGCCAGCAGTTCGGGAGGCGGGATCCAAGAGACCCAGTACTTC	CASSSGGGIQETQYF
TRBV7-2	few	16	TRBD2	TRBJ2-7	TGTGCCAGCAGCCTGGGGACTAGCGGGGGCTTCTACGAGCAGTACTTC	CASSLGTSGGFYEQYF
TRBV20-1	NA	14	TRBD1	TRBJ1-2	TGCAGTGCTAGAGGACAGGGGGAGTACTATGGCTACACCTTC	CSARGQGEYYGYTF
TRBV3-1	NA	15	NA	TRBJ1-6	TGTGCCAGCAGCCAAGAACGAGGGCCGAATTCACCCCTCCACTTT	CASSQERGPNSPLHF
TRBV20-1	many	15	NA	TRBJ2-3	TGCAGTGCTCGATCTGAGGGGGAGCCGACAGATACGCAGTATTTT	CSARSEGEPTDTQYF
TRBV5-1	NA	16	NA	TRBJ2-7	TGCGCCAGCAGCGCCGAGGAGCACTCGGGATCCTACGAGCAGTACTTC	CASSAEEHSGSYEQYF
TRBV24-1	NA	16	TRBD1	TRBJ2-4	TGTGCCACCAGTGAACCGGACAGGGGAGGGATAAACATTCAGTACTTC	CATSEPDRGGINIQYF
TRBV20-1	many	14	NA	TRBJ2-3	TGCAGTGCTCCAGGGGTCAGCATCACAGATACGCAGTATTTT	CSAPGVSITDTQYF
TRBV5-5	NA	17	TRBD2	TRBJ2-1	TGTGCCAGCAGCTCGGAGACTAGCGGGAGGATATACAATGAGCAGTTCTTC	CASSSETSGRIYNEQFF
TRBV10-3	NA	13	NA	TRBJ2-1	TGTGCCATCAGTGAGTCGGGGGGCTATGAGCAGTTCTTC	CAISESGGYEQFF
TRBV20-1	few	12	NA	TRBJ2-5	TGCAGTGCTACAGGGGATCAAGAGACCCAGTACTTC	CSATGDQETQYF
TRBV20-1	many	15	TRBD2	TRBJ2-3	TGCAGTGCTAGTCAAGCGGGAGGGCCAACAGATACGCAGTATTTT	CSASQAGGPTDTQYF
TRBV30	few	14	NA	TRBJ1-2	TGTGCCTGGAGTGTCGGGTGGAGGGGAGATGTCTACACCTTC	CAWSVGWRGDVYTF
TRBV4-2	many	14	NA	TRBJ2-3	TGTGCCAGCAGCCAGGAGCATGCAACGGATACGCAGTATTTT	CASSQEHATDTQYF
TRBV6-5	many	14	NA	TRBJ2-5	TGTGCCAGCAGTTATACGGGACCAGAAGAGACCCAGTACTTC	CASSYTGPEETQYF
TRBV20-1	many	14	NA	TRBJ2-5	TGCAGTGCTTGGGACTCGGGGGGCCGAGAGACCCAGTACTTC	CSAWDSGGRETQYF
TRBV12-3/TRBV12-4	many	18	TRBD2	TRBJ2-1	TGTGCCAGCAGTCGGGGACTAGCGGGAGTAAATCCCTACAATGAGCAGTTCTTC	CASSRGLAGVNPYNEQFF
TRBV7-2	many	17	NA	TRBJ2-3	TGTGCCAGCAGCATCCTGACCCAAGCGGGTATCACAGATACGCAGTATTTT	CASSILTQAGITDTQYF
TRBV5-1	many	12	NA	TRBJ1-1	TGCGCCAGCAGCTTGAATTTTGAGGAAGCTTTCTTT	CASSLNFEEAFF
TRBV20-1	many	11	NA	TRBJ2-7	TGCAGTGCTAGAGTCAGCTACGAGCAGTACTTC	CSARVSYEQYF